This record covers a single TCR beta chain. Its antigen is undetermined. Germline and junction disagree at one end, which may indicate a read error. This entry belongs to a study of T cells after yellow fever vaccination. Study conclusions and caveats: High-abundance clonotypes from the bulk population could contaminate FACS-sorted repertoires.

TCRdb processed the 5' RACE reads anew with MiXCR; each CDR3 protein has one entry. The sample records about 330,000 distinct CDR3 sequences, around 7% being singletons. Germline V gives CDR1 SGHNT, CDR2 YYREEE (reference sequence). The CDR3 consists of 15 residues. The V call is TRBV5-4, the J call TRBJ2-1, with TRBD2 as a possible D gene (5 bases). The material sequenced was PBMCs, taken more than 40 days after the first yellow fever vaccination. The source is a man younger than 30 who received the YFV17D yellow fever vaccine. This CDR3 reads CASSVGGTRYNEPFF. The CDR3 DNA reads as TGTGCCAGCAGCGTCGGAGGAACTAGGTACAATGAGCCGTTCTTC.